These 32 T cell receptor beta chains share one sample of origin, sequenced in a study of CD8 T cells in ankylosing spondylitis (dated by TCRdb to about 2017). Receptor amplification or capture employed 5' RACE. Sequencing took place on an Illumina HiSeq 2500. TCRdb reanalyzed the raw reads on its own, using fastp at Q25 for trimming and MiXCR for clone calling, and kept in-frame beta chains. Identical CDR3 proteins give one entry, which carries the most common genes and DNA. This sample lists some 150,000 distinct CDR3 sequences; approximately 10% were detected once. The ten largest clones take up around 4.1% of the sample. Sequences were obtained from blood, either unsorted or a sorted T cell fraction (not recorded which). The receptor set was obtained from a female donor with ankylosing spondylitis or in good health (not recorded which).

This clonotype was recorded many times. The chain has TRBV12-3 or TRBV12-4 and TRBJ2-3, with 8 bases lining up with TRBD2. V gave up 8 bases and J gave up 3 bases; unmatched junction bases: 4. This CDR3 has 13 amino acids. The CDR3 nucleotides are TGTGCCAGCCTTCGGGGGGGGACAGATACGCAGTATTTT. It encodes CASLRGGTDTQYF.

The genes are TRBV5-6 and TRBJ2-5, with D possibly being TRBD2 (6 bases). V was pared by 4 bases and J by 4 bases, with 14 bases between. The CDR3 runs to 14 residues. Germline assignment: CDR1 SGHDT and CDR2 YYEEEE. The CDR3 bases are TGTGCCAGCAGCCCTTCAATGGGGGGAGAGACCCAGTACTTC. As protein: CASSPSMGGETQYF.

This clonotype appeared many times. This chain's CDR3 is CASSPGHESADTQYF. Here the CDR3 DNA reads TGCGCCAGCAGCCCGGGACATGAGAGCGCAGATACGCAGTATTTT. This chain joins TRBV5-1 and TRBJ2-3; D possibly corresponds to TRBD1 (6 bases). CDR3 size: 15 residues. V was clipped by 4 bases and J by 4 bases, with 16 bases between them. Germline V lookup: CDR1 SGHRS, CDR2 YFSETQ.

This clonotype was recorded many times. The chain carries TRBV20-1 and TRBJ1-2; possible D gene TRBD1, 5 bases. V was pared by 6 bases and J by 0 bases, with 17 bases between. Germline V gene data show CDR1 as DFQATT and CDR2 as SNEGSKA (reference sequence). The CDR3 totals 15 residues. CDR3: CSAPPEGHANYGYTF. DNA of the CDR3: TGCAGTGCCCCCCCTGAGGGGCATGCTAACTATGGCTACACCTTC.

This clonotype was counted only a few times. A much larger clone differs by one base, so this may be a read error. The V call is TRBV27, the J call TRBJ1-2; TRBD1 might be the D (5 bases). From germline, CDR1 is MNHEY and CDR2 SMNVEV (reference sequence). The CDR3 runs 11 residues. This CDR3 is CASPWGYGDTF. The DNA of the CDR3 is TGTGCCAGTCCGTGGGGCTATGGCGACACCTTC.

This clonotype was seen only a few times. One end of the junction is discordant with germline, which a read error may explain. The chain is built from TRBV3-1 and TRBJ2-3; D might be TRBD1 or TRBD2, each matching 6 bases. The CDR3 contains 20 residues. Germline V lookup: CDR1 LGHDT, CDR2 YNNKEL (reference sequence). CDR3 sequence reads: CACSQVGSRDKGRRTDTQYF. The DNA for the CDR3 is TGTGCCTGCAGCCAAGTGGGGAGCCGGGACAAGGGGAGGCGCACAGATACGCAGTATTTT.

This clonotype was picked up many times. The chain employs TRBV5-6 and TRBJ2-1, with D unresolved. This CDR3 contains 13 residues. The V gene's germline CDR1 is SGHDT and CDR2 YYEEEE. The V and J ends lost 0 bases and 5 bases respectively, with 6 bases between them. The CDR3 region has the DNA TGTGCCAGCAGCTTGGAGGTGCACAATGAGCAGTTCTTC. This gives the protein CASSLEVHNEQFF.

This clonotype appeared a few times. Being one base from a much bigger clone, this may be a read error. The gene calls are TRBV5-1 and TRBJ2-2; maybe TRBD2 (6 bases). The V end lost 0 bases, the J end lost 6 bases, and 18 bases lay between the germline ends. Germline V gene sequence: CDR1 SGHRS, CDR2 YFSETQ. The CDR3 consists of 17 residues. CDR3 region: CASSLGSPGGNSGELFF. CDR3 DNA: TGCGCCAGCAGCTTGGGGTCCCCCGGGGGAAACTCCGGGGAGCTGTTTTTT.

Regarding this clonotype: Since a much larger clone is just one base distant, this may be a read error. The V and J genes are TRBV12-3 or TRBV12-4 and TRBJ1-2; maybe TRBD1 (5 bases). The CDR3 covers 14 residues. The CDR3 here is CASRTGGTGYGDTF. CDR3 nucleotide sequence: TGTGCCAGCAGAACCGGGGGAACAGGTTATGGCGACACCTTC.

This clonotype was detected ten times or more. The CDR3 region is CASSRGTGGTEAFF. CDR3 nucleotides: TGCGCCAGCAGCCGAGGGACAGGGGGAACTGAAGCTTTCTTT. The genes are TRBV5-1 and TRBJ1-1; 11 positions match TRBD1. With 4 bases clipped from V and 5 bases from J, the junction kept 4 bases outside the gene matches. CDR3 length equals 14 residues. Germline CDR1 reads SGHRS; CDR2 reads YFSETQ.

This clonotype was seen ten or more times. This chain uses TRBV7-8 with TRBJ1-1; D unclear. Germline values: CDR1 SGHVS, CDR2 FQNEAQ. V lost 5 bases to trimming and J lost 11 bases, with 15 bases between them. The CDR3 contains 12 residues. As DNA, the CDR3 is TGTGCCAGCAGCCCCCGTTTAGTTTCGGCTTTCTTT. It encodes CASSPRLVSAFF.

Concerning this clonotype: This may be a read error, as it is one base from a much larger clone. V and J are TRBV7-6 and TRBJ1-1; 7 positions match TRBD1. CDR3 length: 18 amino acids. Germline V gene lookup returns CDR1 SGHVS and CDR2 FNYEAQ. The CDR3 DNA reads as TGTGCCCGCAGCTTAGGCCCGACTTGGGACAGTTCGTACACTGAAGCTTTCTTT. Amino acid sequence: CARSLGPTWDSSYTEAFF.

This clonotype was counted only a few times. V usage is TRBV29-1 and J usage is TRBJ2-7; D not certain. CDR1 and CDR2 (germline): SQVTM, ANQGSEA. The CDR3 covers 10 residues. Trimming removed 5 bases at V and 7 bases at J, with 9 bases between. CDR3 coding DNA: TGCAGCGTTCTTGGGTGGGAGCAGTACTTC. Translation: CSVLGWEQYF.

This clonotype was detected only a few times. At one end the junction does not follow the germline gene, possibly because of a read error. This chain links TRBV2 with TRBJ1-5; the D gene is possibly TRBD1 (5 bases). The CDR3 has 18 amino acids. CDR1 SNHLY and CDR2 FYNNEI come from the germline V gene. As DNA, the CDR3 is TGTACCAGCAGTTTACTGACAGCCGGAACTATAGTAAGGTCGCCCCAGCATTTT. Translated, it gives CTSSLLTAGTIVRSPQHF.

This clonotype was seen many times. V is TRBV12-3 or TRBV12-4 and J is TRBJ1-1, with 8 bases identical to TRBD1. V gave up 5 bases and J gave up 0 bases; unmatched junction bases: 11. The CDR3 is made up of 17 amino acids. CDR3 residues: CASSPRTGRMVNTEAFF. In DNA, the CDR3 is TGTGCCAGCAGTCCCCGGACAGGGAGGATGGTGAACACTGAAGCTTTCTTT.

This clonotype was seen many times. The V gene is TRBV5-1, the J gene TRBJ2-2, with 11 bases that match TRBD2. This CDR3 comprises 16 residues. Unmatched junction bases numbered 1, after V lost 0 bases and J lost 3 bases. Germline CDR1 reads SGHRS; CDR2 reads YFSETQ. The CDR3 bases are TGCGCCAGCAGCTTGGGGACTAGCGGGTACACCGGGGAGCTGTTTTTT. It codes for CASSLGTSGYTGELFF.

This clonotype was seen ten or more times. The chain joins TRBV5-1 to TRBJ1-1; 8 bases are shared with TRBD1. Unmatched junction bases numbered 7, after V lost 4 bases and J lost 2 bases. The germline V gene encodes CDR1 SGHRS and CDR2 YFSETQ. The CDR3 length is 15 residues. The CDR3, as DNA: TGCGCCAGCAGCGGCGGACAGGGTATAAACACTGAAGCTTTCTTT. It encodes CASSGGQGINTEAFF.

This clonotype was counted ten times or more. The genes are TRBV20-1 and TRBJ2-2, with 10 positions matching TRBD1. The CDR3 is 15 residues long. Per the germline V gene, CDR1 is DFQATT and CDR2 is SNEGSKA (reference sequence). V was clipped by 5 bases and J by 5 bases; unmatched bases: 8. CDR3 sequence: CSAPDRGRRTGELFF. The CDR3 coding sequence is TGCAGTGCTCCTGACAGGGGGCGGAGGACCGGGGAGCTGTTTTTT.

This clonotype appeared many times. The CDR3 nucleotides read TGTGCCAGCTGTCCCTTGAACCCCGTAACTAGCACAGATACGCAGTATTTT. It translates to CASCPLNPVTSTDTQYF. The chain couples TRBV6-1 to TRBJ2-3, with D unresolved. The CDR3 runs to 17 residues. The V gene's germline CDR1 is MNHNS and CDR2 SASEGT. V lost 8 bases and J 0 bases, leaving 21 bases between the germline ends.

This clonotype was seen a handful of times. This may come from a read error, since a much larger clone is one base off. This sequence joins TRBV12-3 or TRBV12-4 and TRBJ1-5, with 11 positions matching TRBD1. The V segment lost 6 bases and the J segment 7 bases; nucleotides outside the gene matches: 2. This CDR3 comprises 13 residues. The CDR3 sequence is CASRGQGEQPQHF. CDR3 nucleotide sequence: TGTGCCAGCAGGGGACAGGGGGAACAGCCCCAGCATTTT.

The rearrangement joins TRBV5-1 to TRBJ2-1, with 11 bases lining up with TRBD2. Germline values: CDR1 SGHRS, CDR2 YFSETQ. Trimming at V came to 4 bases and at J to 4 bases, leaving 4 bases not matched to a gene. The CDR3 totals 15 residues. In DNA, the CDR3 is TGCGCCAGCAGCCCGACTAGCGGGAAATACAATGAGCAGTTCTTC. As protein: CASSPTSGKYNEQFF.

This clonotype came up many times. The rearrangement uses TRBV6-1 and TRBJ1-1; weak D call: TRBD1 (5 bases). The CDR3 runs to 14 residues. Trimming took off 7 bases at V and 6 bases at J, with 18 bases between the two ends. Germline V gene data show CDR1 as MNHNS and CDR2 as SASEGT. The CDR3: CASNVRMGDSEAFF. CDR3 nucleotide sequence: TGTGCCAGCAATGTGAGGATGGGGGACTCTGAAGCTTTCTTT.

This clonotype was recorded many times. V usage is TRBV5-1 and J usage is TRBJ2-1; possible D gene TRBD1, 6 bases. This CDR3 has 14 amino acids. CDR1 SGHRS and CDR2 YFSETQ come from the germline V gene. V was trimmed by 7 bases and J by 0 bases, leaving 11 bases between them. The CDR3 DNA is TGCGCCAGCGGAGGACAGCCCTCCTACAATGAGCAGTTCTTC. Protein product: CASGGQPSYNEQFF.

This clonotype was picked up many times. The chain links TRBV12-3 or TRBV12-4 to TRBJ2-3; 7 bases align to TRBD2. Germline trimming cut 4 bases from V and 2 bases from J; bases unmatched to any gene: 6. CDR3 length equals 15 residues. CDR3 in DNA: TGTGCCAGCAGTTCCCTAGCGGCGATCACAGATACGCAGTATTTT. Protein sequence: CASSSLAAITDTQYF.

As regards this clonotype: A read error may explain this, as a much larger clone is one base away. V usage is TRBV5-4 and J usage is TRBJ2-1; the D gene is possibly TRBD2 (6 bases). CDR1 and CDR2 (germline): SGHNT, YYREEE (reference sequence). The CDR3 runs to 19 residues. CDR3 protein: CAISLGVYSAGSSYNEQFF. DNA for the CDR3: TGTGCCATCAGCTTGGGGGTGTATTCGGCGGGAAGCTCCTACAATGAGCAGTTCTTC.

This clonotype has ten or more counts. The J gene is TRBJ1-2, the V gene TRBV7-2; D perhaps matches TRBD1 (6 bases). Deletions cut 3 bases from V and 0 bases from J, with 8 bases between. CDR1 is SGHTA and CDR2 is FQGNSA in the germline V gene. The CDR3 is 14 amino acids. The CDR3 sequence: CASSLGDTNYGYTF. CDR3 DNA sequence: TGTGCCAGCAGCTTGGGGGACACTAACTATGGCTACACCTTC.

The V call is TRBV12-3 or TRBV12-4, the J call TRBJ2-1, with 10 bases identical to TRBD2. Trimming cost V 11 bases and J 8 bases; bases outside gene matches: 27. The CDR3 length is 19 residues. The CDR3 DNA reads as TGTGCCCTCAGTTTAGCGCGGTTAGCGGGGGGTGTAGCCATCGATGAGCAGTTCTTC. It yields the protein CALSLARLAGGVAIDEQFF.

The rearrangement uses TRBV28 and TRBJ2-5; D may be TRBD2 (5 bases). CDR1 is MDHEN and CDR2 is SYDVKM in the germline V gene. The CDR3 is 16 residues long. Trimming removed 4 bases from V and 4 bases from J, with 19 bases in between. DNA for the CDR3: TGTGCCAGCAGTTCCTCCCAAGCTAGCCAGCGAGAGACCCAGTACTTC. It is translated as CASSSSQASQRETQYF.

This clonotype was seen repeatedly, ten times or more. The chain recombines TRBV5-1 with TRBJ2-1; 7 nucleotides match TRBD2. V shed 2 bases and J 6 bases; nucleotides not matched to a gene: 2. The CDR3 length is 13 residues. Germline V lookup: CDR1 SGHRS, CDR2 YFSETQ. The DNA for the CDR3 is TGCGCCAGCAGCTTTGGGGGGGGCAATGAGCAGTTCTTC. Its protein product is CASSFGGGNEQFF.

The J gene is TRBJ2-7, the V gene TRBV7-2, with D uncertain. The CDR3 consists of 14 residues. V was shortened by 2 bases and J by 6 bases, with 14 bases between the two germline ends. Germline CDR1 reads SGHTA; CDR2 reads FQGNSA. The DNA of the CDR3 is TGTGCCAGCAGCTTAATAACACGGGCGCGCGAGCAGTACTTC. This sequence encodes CASSLITRAREQYF.

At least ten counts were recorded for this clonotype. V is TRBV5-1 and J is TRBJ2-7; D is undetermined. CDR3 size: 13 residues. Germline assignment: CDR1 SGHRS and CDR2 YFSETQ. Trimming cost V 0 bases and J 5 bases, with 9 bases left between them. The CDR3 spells CASSLAERNEQYF. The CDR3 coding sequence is TGCGCCAGCAGCTTGGCCGAGCGAAACGAGCAGTACTTC.

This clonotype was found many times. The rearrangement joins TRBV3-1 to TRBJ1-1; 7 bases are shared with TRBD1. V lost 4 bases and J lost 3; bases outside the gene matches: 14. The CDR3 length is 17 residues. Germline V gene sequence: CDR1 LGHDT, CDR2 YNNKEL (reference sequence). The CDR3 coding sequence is TGTGCCAGCAGCCCGACGGGGACAGATCCATGGGACACTGAAGCTTTCTTT. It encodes CASSPTGTDPWDTEAFF.